What follows are 11 T cell receptor beta chains derived from one specimen sequenced in a study of Tregs in tolerant kidney transplant recipients. This table comes from immunoSEQ multiplex PCR, and its TCRdb copy is limited to in-frame clones, with some not included. The sample has roughly 250,000 clones, roughly 84% seen once. What was sequenced was CD4+ T cells from blood. Receptors were obtained from a human donor in good health.

The chain uses TRBV5-6 and TRBJ1-1; D gene ambiguous. Germline CDR1 SGHDT, CDR2 YYEEEE. Trimming removed 5 bases from V and 0 bases from J, with 8 bases in between. The CDR3 loop spans 13 amino acids. CDR3 region: CASRLGVNTEAFF. The CDR3 DNA reads as TGTGCCAGCAGGCTCGGGGTGAACACTGAAGCTTTCTTT. The full variable domain, rest sourced from reference TRBV5-6 and TRBJ1-1, is DAGVTQSPTHLIKTRGQQVTLRCSPKSGHDTVSWYQQALGQGPQFIFQYYEEEERQRGNFPDRFSGHQFPNYSSELNVNALLLGDSALYLCASRLGVNTEAFFGQGTRLTVV.

The rearrangement uses TRBV30 and TRBJ1-5; the D gene is possibly TRBD1 (5 bases). The germline V and J ends were trimmed by 0 bases and 4 bases, with 13 bases remaining between them. The germline V gene encodes CDR1 GTSNPN and CDR2 SVGIG (reference sequence). This CDR3 spans 15 amino acids. The CDR3 protein is CAWSVEGRSNQPQHF. The CDR3 bases are TGTGCCTGGAGTGTTGAGGGACGGAGTAATCAGCCCCAGCATTTT.

The rearrangement uses TRBV7-2 and TRBJ1-2; D call uncertain. The CDR3 is 13 residues long. In germline, CDR1 is SGHTA, CDR2 FQGNSA. V lost 3 bases and J lost 7, with 12 bases in between. The CDR3: CASSLDRDIGYTF. The CDR3 nucleotides read TGTGCCAGCAGCTTGGACCGAGATATTGGCTACACCTTC.

The V gene is TRBV4-1, the J gene TRBJ2-7; 9 bases line up with TRBD1. The CDR3 sequence is 15 residues long. With V trimmed by 6 bases and J by 0 bases, 6 bases remained unmatched. Germline CDR1 MGHRA, CDR2 YSYEKL. The CDR3 loop reads CASRTGQGSSYEQYF. CDR3 coding DNA: TGCGCCAGCAGGACCGGACAGGGGAGCTCCTACGAGCAGTACTTC.

The J gene is TRBJ1-3, the V gene TRBV5-4; a possible D gene is TRBD1 (5 bases). The V and J ends lost 4 bases and 1 base respectively, with 9 bases between them. The CDR3 has 14 residues. Germline V lookup: CDR1 SGHNT, CDR2 YYREEE (reference sequence). This chain's CDR3 is CASSPTASGNTIYF. CDR3 nucleotide sequence: TGTGCCAGCAGCCCGACAGCTTCTGGAAACACCATATATTTT. Filled out from reference TRBV5-4 and TRBJ1-3, the complete variable domain reads ETGVTQSPTHLIKTRGQQVTLRCSSQSGHNTVSWYQQALGQGPQFIFQYYREEENGRGNFPPRFSGLQFPNYSSELNVNALELDDSALYLCASSPTASGNTIYFGEGSWLTVV.

The J gene is TRBJ2-1, the V gene TRBV5-1, with TRBD1 matching over 7 bases. The CDR3 runs 14 residues. Germline V CDR1 and CDR2: SGHRS, YFSETQ. Trimming at V came to 4 bases and at J to 7 bases, leaving 8 bases not matched to a gene. The CDR3: CASSTGTGANEQFF. In DNA, the CDR3 is TGCGCCAGCAGCACTGGTACAGGGGCGAATGAGCAGTTCTTC.

This chain uses TRBV11-3 with TRBJ1-2; TRBD1 aligns across 10 bases. The germline gives CDR1 SGHNT, CDR2 YENEEA. Trimming removed 6 bases from V and 3 bases from J; junction bases left unmatched: 19. The CDR3 has 19 amino acids. The CDR3 loop is CASRKPGTGARAPYYGYTF. Here the CDR3 DNA reads TGTGCCAGCAGAAAACCCGGGACAGGGGCTCGAGCGCCCTACTATGGCTACACCTTC.

The rearrangement links TRBV10-3 to TRBJ1-1; D might be TRBD1 (5 bases). The germline V and J ends were trimmed by 6 bases and 1 base, with 12 bases remaining between them. Germline-derived CDR1 and CDR2 are ENHRY and SYGVKD. The CDR3 consists of 14 residues. The CDR3 here is CAIRAGTPNTEAFF. For the CDR3, the DNA is TGTGCCATCAGAGCCGGGACCCCGAACACTGAAGCTTTCTTT.

The chain joins TRBV11-1 to TRBJ1-2, with D uncertain. CDR3 length: 16 amino acids. Germline loops: CDR1 SGHAT, CDR2 FQDESV (reference sequence). Trimming left V 0 bases short and J 4 bases short, with 15 bases between. The CDR3 loop reads CASSLAPSLGSYGYTF. The CDR3 DNA sequence: TGTGCCAGCAGCTTAGCCCCCAGCTTGGGGAGCTATGGCTACACCTTC.

The J gene is TRBJ2-3, the V gene TRBV4-1, with D perhaps matching TRBD1 (8 bases). The CDR3 sequence is 16 residues long. Germline CDR1 reads MGHRA; CDR2 reads YSYEKL. Trimming stripped 0 bases from V and 4 bases from J, with 14 bases between. The CDR3 DNA follows: TGCGCCAGCAGCCAAGATAGACAGGGGAGGGCAGATACGCAGTATTTT. Encoded protein: CASSQDRQGRADTQYF.

The chain combines TRBV7-9 with TRBJ2-1, with no clear D. Germline loops: CDR1 SEHNR, CDR2 FQNEAQ (reference sequence). CDR3 length: 13 amino acids. Trimming took off 5 bases at V and 5 bases at J, with 10 bases between the two ends. The CDR3: CASSEGFNNEQFF. The CDR3 DNA follows: TGTGCCAGCAGCGAAGGATTCAACAATGAGCAGTTCTTC.